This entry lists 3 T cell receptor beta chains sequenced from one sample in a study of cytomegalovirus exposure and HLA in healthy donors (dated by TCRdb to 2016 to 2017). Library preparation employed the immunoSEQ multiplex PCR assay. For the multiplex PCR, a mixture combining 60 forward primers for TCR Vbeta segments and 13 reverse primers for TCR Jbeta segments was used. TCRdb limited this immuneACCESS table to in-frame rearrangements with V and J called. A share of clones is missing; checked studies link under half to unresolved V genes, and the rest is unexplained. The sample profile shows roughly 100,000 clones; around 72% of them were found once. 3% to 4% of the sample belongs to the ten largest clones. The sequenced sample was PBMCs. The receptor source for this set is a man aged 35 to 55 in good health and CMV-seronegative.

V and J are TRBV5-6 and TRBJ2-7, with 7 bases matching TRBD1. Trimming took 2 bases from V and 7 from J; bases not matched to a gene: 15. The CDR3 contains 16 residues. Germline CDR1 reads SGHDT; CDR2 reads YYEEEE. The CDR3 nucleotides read TGTGCCAGCAGCTTCGCCCCGGGACAGAGAAAAGGGGAGCAGTACTTC. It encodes CASSFAPGQRKGEQYF. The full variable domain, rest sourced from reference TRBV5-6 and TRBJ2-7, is DAGVTQSPTHLIKTRGQQVTLRCSPKSGHDTVSWYQQALGQGPQFIFQYYEEEERQRGNFPDRFSGHQFPNYSSELNVNALLLGDSALYLCASSFAPGQRKGEQYFGPGTRLTVT.

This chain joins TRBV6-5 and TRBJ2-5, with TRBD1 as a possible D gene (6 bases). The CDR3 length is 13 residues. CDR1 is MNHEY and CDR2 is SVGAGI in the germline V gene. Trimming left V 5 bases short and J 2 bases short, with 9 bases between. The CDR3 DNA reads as TGTGCCAGCAGTCCCGGACAGCAAGAGACCCAGTACTTC. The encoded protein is CASSPGQQETQYF.

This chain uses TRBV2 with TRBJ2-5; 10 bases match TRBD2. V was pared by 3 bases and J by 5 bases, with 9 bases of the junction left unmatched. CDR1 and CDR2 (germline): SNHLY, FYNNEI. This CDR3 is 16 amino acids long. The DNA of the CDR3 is TGTGCCAGCAGTGATCAGCCTAGCGGGGGATGGGAGACCCAGTACTTC. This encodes CASSDQPSGGWETQYF.